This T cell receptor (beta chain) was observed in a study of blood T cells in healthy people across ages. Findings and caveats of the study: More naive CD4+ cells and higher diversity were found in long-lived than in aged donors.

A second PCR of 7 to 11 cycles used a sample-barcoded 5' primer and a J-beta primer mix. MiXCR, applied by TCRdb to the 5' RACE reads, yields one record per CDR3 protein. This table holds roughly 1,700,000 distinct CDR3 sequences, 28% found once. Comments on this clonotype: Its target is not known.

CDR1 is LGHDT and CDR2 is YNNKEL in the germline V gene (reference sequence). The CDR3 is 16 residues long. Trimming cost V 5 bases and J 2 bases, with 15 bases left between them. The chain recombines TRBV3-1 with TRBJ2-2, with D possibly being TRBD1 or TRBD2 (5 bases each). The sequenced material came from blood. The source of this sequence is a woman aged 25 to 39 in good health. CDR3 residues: CASSNRDRGNTGELFF. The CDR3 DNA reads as TGTGCCAGCAGCAACCGGGACCGAGGAAACACCGGGGAGCTGTTTTTT. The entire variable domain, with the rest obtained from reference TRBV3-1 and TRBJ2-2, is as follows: DTAVSQTPKYLVTQMGNDKSIKCEQNLGHDTMYWYKQDSKKFLKIMFSYNNKELIINETVPNRFSPKSPDKAHLNLHINSLELGDSAVYFCASSNRDRGNTGELFFGEGSRLTVL.